This T cell receptor beta chain is from a study of a mutant IDH1 vaccine in newly diagnosed glioma. Background on the study: Treated patients, around 60% male and roughly 40% female, averaged roughly 40 years of age. Receipt of radiotherapy, temozolomide, or both preceded the study, and most received both.

The germline V and J ends were trimmed by 1 base and 3 bases, with 12 bases remaining between them. Germline CDR1 and CDR2: LNHDA and SQIVND (reference sequence). The CDR3 is 15 amino acids. Sequencing used immunoSEQ multiplex PCR; TCRdb keeps in-frame clones, though not all of them. The sample lists under 35,000 clones, almost 85% seen once, with about 20% in the top ten. Time point described: baseline, week 1 (first vaccination visit). The treatment is: pre-vaccination baseline after standard-of-care therapy. The donor cohort comprised cases of new WHO grade 3 or 4 IDH1-mutant, ATRX-lost astrocytoma. Details on this clone: Its specificity is not known.

Overall study findings and caveats: Pseudoprogression apparently lacked any relation to changes in top peripheral T cell clonotypes.

This rearrangement joins TRBV19 to TRBJ2-5; TRBD1 is a possible D gene (6 bases). The sample consisted of PBMCs, taken from a glioma patient treated with radiotherapy, temozolomide or both. The TCR originated in a man aged 25-45 years with glioma. The CDR3 DNA follows: TGTGCCAGTAGTATAGGGTTTGCAGGGGAAGAGACCCAGTACTTC. Amino acid sequence: CASSIGFAGEETQYF.